The sequence of this T cell receptor beta chain was determined in a study of T cell responses to AZD1222 COVID-19 vaccine. Germline loops: CDR1 DFQATT, CDR2 SNEGSKA (reference sequence). V dropped 2 bases and J dropped 5 bases, with 6 bases sitting between them. The CDR3 length is 11 residues. Only in-frame clones appear in the TCRdb table, and some are missing; sequencing was by immunoSEQ multiplex PCR. The table shows 99,000 or so clones, with roughly 90% occurring only once. The material sequenced was peripheral blood, taken on day 0 of AZD1222 vaccination. The clonotype originates from an adult in good health. The chain combines TRBV20-1 with TRBJ1-1; D gene ambiguous. This CDR3 reads CSARRQTEAFF. The DNA for the CDR3 is TGCAGTGCTAGAAGGCAAACTGAAGCTTTCTTT.